This TCR beta chain was sequenced during a study of blood T cell repertoires in COVID-19. Only in-frame clones appear in the TCRdb table, and some are missing; sequencing was by immunoSEQ multiplex PCR. The sample lists about 300,000 clones; approximately 84% were seen once. Trimming cost V 8 bases and J 6 bases; bases outside gene matches: 4. Germline V lookup: CDR1 MNHEY, CDR2 SMNVEV (reference sequence). This CDR3 contains 11 residues. Sequencing input: PBMCs or T cells enriched from blood (not recorded which). The genes are TRBV27 and TRBJ2-7; the match to TRBD2 covers 7 bases. The TCR comes from a woman aged 18-29 years who had recovered from COVID-19. This CDR3 is CASGWGGEQYF. DNA of the CDR3: TGTGCCAGCGGCTGGGGGGGCGAGCAGTACTTC.